This T cell receptor beta chain was observed in a study of T-cell reconstitution after alpha-beta-depleted transplantation in children. Germline CDR1 MNHNS, CDR2 SASEGT. The length of the CDR3 is 14 residues. V gave up 6 bases and J gave up 4 bases; unmatched junction bases: 7. Researchers prepared the TCRbeta library using unique molecular identifiers, the study reports. TCRdb independently ran MiXCR on the PCR reads; one entry per CDR3 protein. The sample lists just over 950,000 distinct CDR3 sequences; under 30% were seen once. As regards this clonotype: As yet, its antigen is unknown.

Study outcomes and limitations: Several hundred expanded graft clones reportedly supplied alpha-beta T cells about two months after transplant. One year post-transplant, T-cell counts and diversity were largely derived from T cells produced anew. Elevated TCRbeta diversity at day 60 was traced, in some patients, to surviving recipient T cells and thymic progenitors.

The chain has TRBV6-1 and TRBJ2-7, with TRBD1 matching over 9 bases. This TCR derives from a boy less than two years old who had a stem cell transplant for SCID, so the T cells may come from the graft donor. The source material was PBMCs, mostly from graft donor cells, sampled 360 days after TCRalphabeta/CD19-depleted stem cell transplant. The CDR3: CASREQGARYEQYF. The CDR3 DNA follows: TGTGCCAGCAGAGAACAGGGGGCGCGGTACGAGCAGTACTTC.